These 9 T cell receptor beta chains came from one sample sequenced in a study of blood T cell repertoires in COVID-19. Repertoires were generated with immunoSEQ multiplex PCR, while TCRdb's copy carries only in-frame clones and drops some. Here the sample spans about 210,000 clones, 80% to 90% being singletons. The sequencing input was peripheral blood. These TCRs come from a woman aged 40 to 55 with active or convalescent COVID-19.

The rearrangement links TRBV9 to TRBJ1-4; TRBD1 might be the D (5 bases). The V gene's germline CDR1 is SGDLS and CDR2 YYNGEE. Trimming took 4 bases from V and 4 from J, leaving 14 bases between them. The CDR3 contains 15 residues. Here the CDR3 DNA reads TGTGCCAGCAGCCCCTCAGGGTGGGGTAATGAAAAACTGTTTTTT. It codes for CASSPSGWGNEKLFF.

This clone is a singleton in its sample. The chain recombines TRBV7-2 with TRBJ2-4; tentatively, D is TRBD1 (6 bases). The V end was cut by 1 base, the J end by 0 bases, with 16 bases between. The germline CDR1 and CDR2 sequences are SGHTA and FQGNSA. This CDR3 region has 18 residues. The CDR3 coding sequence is TGTGCCAGCAGCTTAGAATTCAGGGGCGCGTTAGCCAAAAACATTCAGTACTTC. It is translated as CASSLEFRGALAKNIQYF.

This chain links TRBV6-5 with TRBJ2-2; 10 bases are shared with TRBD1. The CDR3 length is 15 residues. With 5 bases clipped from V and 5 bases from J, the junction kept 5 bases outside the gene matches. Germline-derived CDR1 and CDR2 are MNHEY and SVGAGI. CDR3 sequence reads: CASSRGTGVTGELFF. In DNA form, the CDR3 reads TGTGCCAGCAGTAGGGGGACAGGGGTTACCGGGGAGCTGTTTTTT.

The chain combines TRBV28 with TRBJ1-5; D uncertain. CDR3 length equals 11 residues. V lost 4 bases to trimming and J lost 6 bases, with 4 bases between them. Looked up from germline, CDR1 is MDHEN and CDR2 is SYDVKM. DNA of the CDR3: TGTGCCAGCAGTTCGGTTCAGCCCCAGCATTTT. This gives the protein CASSSVQPQHF.

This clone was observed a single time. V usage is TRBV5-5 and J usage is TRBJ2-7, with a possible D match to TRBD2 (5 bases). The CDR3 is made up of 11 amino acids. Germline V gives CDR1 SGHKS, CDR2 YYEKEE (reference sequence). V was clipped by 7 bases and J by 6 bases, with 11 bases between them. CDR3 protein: CASDGGGEQYF. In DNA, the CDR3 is TGTGCCAGCGATGGAGGAGGCGAGCAGTACTTC. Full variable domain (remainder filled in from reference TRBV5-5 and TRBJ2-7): DAGVTQSPTHLIKTRGQQVTLRCSPISGHKSVSWYQQVLGQGPQFIFQYYEKEERGRGNFPDRFSARQFPNYSSELNVNALLLGDSALYLCASDGGGEQYFGPGTRLTVT.

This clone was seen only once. The CDR3 loop reads CASSTFRTEVSNQPQHF. CDR3 coding DNA: TGTGCCAGTAGTACCTTTAGGACGGAGGTTAGCAATCAGCCCCAGCATTTT. The chain is built from TRBV19 and TRBJ1-5; D call uncertain. Per the germline V gene, CDR1 is LNHDA and CDR2 is SQIVND (reference sequence). The CDR3 has 17 amino acids. Trimming cost V 4 bases and J 0 bases, with 16 bases left between them.

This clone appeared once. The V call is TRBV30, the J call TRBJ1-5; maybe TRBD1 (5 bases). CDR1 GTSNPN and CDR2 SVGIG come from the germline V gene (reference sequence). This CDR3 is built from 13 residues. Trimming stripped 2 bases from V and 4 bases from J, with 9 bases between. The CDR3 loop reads CAWSTGFNQPQHF. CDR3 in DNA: TGTGCCTGGAGTACAGGATTTAATCAGCCCCAGCATTTT.

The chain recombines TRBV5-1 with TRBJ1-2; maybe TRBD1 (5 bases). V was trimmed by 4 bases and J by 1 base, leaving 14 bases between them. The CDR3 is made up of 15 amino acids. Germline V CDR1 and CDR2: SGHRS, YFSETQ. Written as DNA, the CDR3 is TGCGCCAGCAGCCCGGCCGTGGGGGGTAACTATGGCTACACCTTC. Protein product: CASSPAVGGNYGYTF.

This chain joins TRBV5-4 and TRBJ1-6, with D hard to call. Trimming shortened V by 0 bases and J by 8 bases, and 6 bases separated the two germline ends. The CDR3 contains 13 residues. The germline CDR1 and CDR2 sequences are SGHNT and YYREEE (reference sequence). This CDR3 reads CASSLAGDSPLHF. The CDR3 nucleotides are TGTGCCAGCAGCTTGGCCGGGGATTCACCCCTCCACTTT.